These 24 T cell receptor beta chains were sequenced from one sample in a study of early T cells in non-severe SARS-CoV-2 infection. Each CDR3 protein is one row after TCRdb ran MiXCR on the 5' RACE reads. This table holds nearly 50,000 distinct CDR3 sequences, 6.2% found once. This material consisted of whole blood, taken at baseline. The receptor source for this set is an adult who was a healthcare worker with PCR-confirmed SARS-CoV-2 infection or an uninfected control (not recorded which).

The rearrangement joins TRBV5-1 to TRBJ2-3; 7 bases map to TRBD1. This CDR3 has 15 amino acids. V lost 1 base, J lost 3 bases, and 5 bases stayed unmatched. Germline CDR1 SGHRS, CDR2 YFSETQ. CDR3 sequence reads: CASSLSTGSTDTQYF. CDR3 in DNA: TGCGCCAGCAGCTTGTCGACAGGGAGTACAGATACGCAGTATTTT.

Only a few counts were recorded for this clonotype. The V gene is TRBV6-2 or TRBV6-3, the J gene TRBJ2-1, with D possibly being TRBD1 (6 bases). Trimming removed 7 bases at V and 2 bases at J, with 30 bases between. CDR3 length: 20 residues. Germline V CDR1 and CDR2: MNHEY, SVGEGT. CDR3 nucleotides: TGTGCCAGCACCCTCGGCGTCAGGGGACGGTCTGGGGCTCCCTACAATGAGCAGTTCTTC. Translation: CASTLGVRGRSGAPYNEQFF.

Only a few counts were recorded for this clonotype. The rearrangement uses TRBV19 and TRBJ2-1, with unresolved D. Germline CDR1 reads LNHDA; CDR2 reads SQIVND (reference sequence). The CDR3 has 14 residues. Trimming left V 6 bases short and J 2 bases short, with 11 bases between. The CDR3 is CASSPYVTYNEQFF. The CDR3 coding sequence is TGTGCCAGTAGCCCTTATGTTACCTACAATGAGCAGTTCTTC.

There are a few counts of this clonotype. DNA of the CDR3: TGTGCCAGCAGCTTAGAACTAGCGGGAGGGCAAAGTTACAATGAGCAGTTCTTC. Its translation is CASSLELAGGQSYNEQFF. The chain couples TRBV7-8 to TRBJ2-1; TRBD2 matches at 13 bases. The CDR3 loop spans 18 amino acids. The germline V gene encodes CDR1 SGHVS and CDR2 FQNEAQ. The V and J ends lost 1 base and 4 bases, in that order; junction bases with no gene match: 7.

This clonotype was seen many times. The J gene is TRBJ2-2, the V gene TRBV27; maybe TRBD2 (6 bases). The CDR3 length is 14 residues. Per germline, CDR1 MNHEY and CDR2 SMNVEV (reference sequence). V lost 6 bases and J lost 6, with 14 bases in between. The CDR3 spells CASSFRRGSGELFF. The CDR3 DNA follows: TGTGCCAGCAGCTTTAGGAGGGGCTCCGGGGAGCTGTTTTTT.

This clonotype showed up many times. The chain employs TRBV6-4 and TRBJ1-1; D is unresolved. The germline gives CDR1 MRHNA, CDR2 SNTAGT. The CDR3 consists of 13 residues. Trimming removed 4 bases from V and 0 bases from J, with 6 bases in between. In DNA, the CDR3 is TGTGCCAGCAGTGCCACAGTGAACACTGAAGCTTTCTTT. Its protein product is CASSATVNTEAFF.

The CDR3 bases are TGTGCCAGCAGCCCCTTATACGGTTCAGGGGCGGAAGCTTTCTTT. Translated, it gives CASSPLYGSGAEAFF. This rearrangement joins TRBV3-1 to TRBJ1-1, with D possibly being TRBD1 (6 bases). Germline-derived CDR1 and CDR2 are LGHDT and YNNKEL (reference sequence). This CDR3 comprises 15 residues. With 4 bases removed from V and 8 bases from J, the gap between germline ends came to 20 bases.

The sample holds many counts of this clonotype. This chain links TRBV7-6 with TRBJ2-1; no firm D call. V dropped 0 bases and J dropped 8 bases, with 11 bases sitting between them. CDR3 length equals 14 residues. Germline CDR1 SGHVS, CDR2 FNYEAQ. The CDR3 DNA sequence: TGTGCCAGCAGCTTAGCCGTTCTTGGGTATGAGCAGTTCTTC. Amino acids: CASSLAVLGYEQFF.

There are many counts of this clonotype. This chain links TRBV9 with TRBJ2-3; D might be TRBD2 (6 bases). CDR1 is SGDLS and CDR2 is YYNGEE in the germline V gene. Trimming shortened V by 0 bases and J by 2 bases, and 13 bases separated the two germline ends. This CDR3 region has 16 residues. The chain's CDR3 is CASSVEASAPTDTQYF. CDR3 nucleotide sequence: TGTGCCAGCAGCGTAGAAGCTAGCGCGCCCACAGATACGCAGTATTTT.

This clonotype was observed many times. This chain connects TRBV5-4 to TRBJ2-3, with D possibly being TRBD2 (6 bases). CDR1 is SGHNT and CDR2 is YYREEE in the germline V gene (reference sequence). V was shortened by 4 bases and J by 6 bases, with 15 bases between the two germline ends. There are 14 residues in the CDR3. The CDR3 coding sequence is TGTGCCAGCAGCCGCCAGGGAGGTGGCGATACGCAGTATTTT. It encodes CASSRQGGGDTQYF.

The genes are TRBV3-1 and TRBJ2-5, with D unclear. The CDR3 sequence is 12 residues long. The V and J ends lost 1 base and 5 bases respectively, with 5 bases between them. CDR1 LGHDT and CDR2 YNNKEL come from the germline V gene (reference sequence). The CDR3 coding sequence is TGTGCCAGCAGCCAAGCGGGCGAGACCCAGTACTTC. Its protein is CASSQAGETQYF.

This clonotype was found many times. An end of the junction differs from the germline gene, which may be a read error. The chain joins TRBV6-1 to TRBJ1-2; D unclear. Germline assignment: CDR1 MNHNS and CDR2 SASEGT. CDR3 size: 10 residues. CDR3 nucleotide sequence: TGTGCCAGCCTCAAACGCAATGTCTCCTTC. Translated: CASLKRNVSF.

In this sample, this clonotype turned up many times. V and J are TRBV7-6 and TRBJ1-4; D not certain. Germline CDR1 is SGHVS and CDR2 is FNYEAQ. This CDR3 has 14 amino acids. The germline V and J ends were trimmed by 2 bases and 5 bases, with 9 bases remaining between them. The CDR3 sequence is CASSLRGLNEKLFF. The DNA of the CDR3 is TGTGCCAGCAGCTTAAGAGGGTTAAATGAAAAACTGTTTTTT.

This clonotype was observed at least ten times. V usage is TRBV7-8 and J usage is TRBJ2-3; no clear D. In germline, CDR1 is SGHVS, CDR2 FQNEAQ. With 6 bases removed from V and 2 bases from J, the gap between germline ends came to 6 bases. This CDR3 contains 12 residues. CDR3 nucleotide sequence: TGTGCCAGCAGTACTAACACAGATACGCAGTATTTT. It specifies CASSTNTDTQYF.

Comments on this clonotype: A read error may produce the germline difference seen at one junction end. This chain uses TRBV6-1 with TRBJ2-1; TRBD2 aligns across 8 bases. CDR1 is MNHNS and CDR2 is SASEGT in the germline V gene. This CDR3 has 14 amino acids. CDR3 in DNA: TGTGTCAGCGGAATCTTCAGCGGGGGAAATGAGCAGTTCTTC. Translated: CVSGIFSGGNEQFF.

This clonotype was seen ten or more times. The rearrangement links TRBV12-3 or TRBV12-4 to TRBJ2-7; TRBD1 agrees at 7 bases. J was trimmed by 5 bases and V by 1 base; bases with no gene match: 11. This CDR3 has 16 amino acids. The CDR3 DNA reads TGTGCCAGCAGTTTAGGACCGTCGACAGGGACCCACGAGCAGTACTTC. Translated: CASSLGPSTGTHEQYF.

This clonotype was found a few times. The chain has TRBV18 and TRBJ1-1; 10 nucleotides match TRBD1. Looked up from germline, CDR1 is KGHSH and CDR2 is LQKENI. V lost 3 bases and J lost 4; bases outside the gene matches: 5. The CDR3 has 15 amino acids. The CDR3 sequence: CASSPLGQGFTEAFF. CDR3 nucleotides: TGTGCCAGCTCACCCTTGGGACAGGGGTTCACTGAAGCTTTCTTT.

CDR3 sequence: CASSQTGTGGHYGYTF. For the CDR3, the DNA is TGTGCCAGCAGCCAGACCGGGACAGGGGGCCACTATGGCTACACCTTC. The chain recombines TRBV3-1 with TRBJ1-2, with TRBD1 matching over 12 bases. In germline, CDR1 is LGHDT, CDR2 YNNKEL (reference sequence). V shed 3 bases and J 3 bases; nucleotides not matched to a gene: 5. This CDR3 has 16 amino acids. The full variable domain, its missing parts supplied by reference TRBV3-1 and TRBJ1-2, is DTAVSQTPKYLVTQMGNDKSIKCEQNLGHDTMYWYKQDSKKFLKIMFSYNNKELIINETVPNRFSPKSPDKAHLNLHINSLELGDSAVYFCASSQTGTGGHYGYTFGSGTRLTVV.

This clonotype occurred many times. V and J are TRBV5-1 and TRBJ2-1; 12 bases are a match to TRBD2. V shed 3 bases, J shed 5 bases, and the junction held 6 bases outside the gene matches. CDR1 and CDR2 (germline): SGHRS, YFSETQ. The CDR3 sequence is 16 residues long. CDR3 DNA sequence: TGCGCCAGCAGCTCAAGGACTAGCGGGGTGAACAATGAGCAGTTCTTC. Amino acids: CASSSRTSGVNNEQFF. Supplemented by reference TRBV5-1 and TRBJ2-1, the full variable domain reads KAGVTQTPRYLIKTRGQQVTLSCSPISGHRSVSWYQQTPGQGLQFLFEYFSETQRNKGNFPGRFSGRQFSNSRSEMNVSTLELGDSALYLCASSSRTSGVNNEQFFGPGTRLTVL.

This clonotype has ten or more counts. The chain recombines TRBV11-2 with TRBJ2-1; 13 positions agree with TRBD2. V lost 1 base and J lost 2; bases outside the gene matches: 5. The germline CDR1 and CDR2 sequences are SGHAT and FQNNGV. The CDR3 is 18 amino acids. CDR3 sequence (DNA): TGTGCCAGCAGCTTAGTGGGACTAGCGGGATCGACCTACAATGAGCAGTTCTTC. Translated: CASSLVGLAGSTYNEQFF.

This clonotype was detected ten times or more. This sequence joins TRBV5-4 and TRBJ2-5; D not certain. V was shortened by 1 base and J by 0 bases, with 10 bases between the two germline ends. Germline CDR1 SGHNT, CDR2 YYREEE (reference sequence). This CDR3 has 15 residues. The DNA of the CDR3 is TGTGCCAGCAGCTTGCGAAGGGTTAACCAAGAGACCCAGTACTTC. It specifies CASSLRRVNQETQYF.

There are many counts of this clonotype. This chain joins TRBV14 and TRBJ2-1, with D possibly being TRBD1 (5 bases). V was pared by 0 bases and J by 4 bases, with 13 bases between. Germline CDR1 and CDR2: SGHDN and FVKESK. This CDR3 region has 16 residues. CDR3 DNA sequence: TGTGCCAGCAGCCAAGACAGGGTCGGACCTTACAATGAGCAGTTCTTC. Translated, it gives CASSQDRVGPYNEQFF.

This clonotype appeared many times. CDR3 in amino acids: CASSARRGDEQYF. Here the CDR3 DNA reads TGTGCCAGCAGCGCACGGAGAGGGGACGAGCAGTACTTC. V is TRBV6-2 or TRBV6-3 and J is TRBJ2-7; D is perhaps TRBD1 or TRBD2 (5 bases each). This CDR3 is built from 13 residues. V lost 6 bases and J 5 bases, leaving 14 bases between the germline ends. Germline loops: CDR1 MNHEY, CDR2 SVGEGT.

This clonotype was recorded many times. This chain connects TRBV6-5 to TRBJ2-1; TRBD2 agrees at 10 bases. Trimming removed 2 bases from V and 6 bases from J; junction bases left unmatched: 7. This CDR3 has 16 residues. Germline loops: CDR1 MNHEY, CDR2 SVGAGI. The CDR3: CASSYRASGRVNEQFF. In DNA, the CDR3 is TGTGCCAGCAGTTACCGGGCTAGCGGGAGAGTCAATGAGCAGTTCTTC.